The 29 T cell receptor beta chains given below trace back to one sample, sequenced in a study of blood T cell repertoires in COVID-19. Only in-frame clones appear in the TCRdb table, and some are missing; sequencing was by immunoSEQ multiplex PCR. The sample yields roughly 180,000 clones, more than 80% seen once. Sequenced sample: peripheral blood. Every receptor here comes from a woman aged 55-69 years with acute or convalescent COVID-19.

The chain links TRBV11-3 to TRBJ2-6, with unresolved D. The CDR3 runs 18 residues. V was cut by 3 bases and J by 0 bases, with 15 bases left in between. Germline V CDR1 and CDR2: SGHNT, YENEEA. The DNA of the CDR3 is TGTGCCAGCAGCTTGCCCCTGGGCAGAAGCTCTGGGGCCAACGTCCTGACTTTC. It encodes CASSLPLGRSSGANVLTF.

For the CDR3, the DNA is TGTGCCAGCAGCTTTTCCGGGGGGAATGAGCAGTTCTTC. This encodes CASSFSGGNEQFF. The chain combines TRBV11-3 with TRBJ2-1; 7 nucleotides agree with TRBD2. Germline-derived CDR1 and CDR2 are SGHNT and YENEEA. The CDR3 totals 13 residues. J was trimmed by 7 bases and V by 3 bases; bases with no gene match: 3.

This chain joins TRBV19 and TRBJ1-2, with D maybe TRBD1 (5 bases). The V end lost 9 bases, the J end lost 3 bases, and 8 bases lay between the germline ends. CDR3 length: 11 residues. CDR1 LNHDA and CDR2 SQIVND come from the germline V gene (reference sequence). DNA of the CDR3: TGTGCCAGCGACAGTCACTATGGCTACACCTTC. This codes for CASDSHYGYTF.

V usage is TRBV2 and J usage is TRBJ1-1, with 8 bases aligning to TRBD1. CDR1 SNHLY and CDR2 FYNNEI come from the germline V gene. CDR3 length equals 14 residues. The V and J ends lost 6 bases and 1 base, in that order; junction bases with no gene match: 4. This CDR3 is CASSLTGENTEAFF. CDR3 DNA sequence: TGTGCCAGCAGCTTGACAGGGGAGAACACTGAAGCTTTCTTT.

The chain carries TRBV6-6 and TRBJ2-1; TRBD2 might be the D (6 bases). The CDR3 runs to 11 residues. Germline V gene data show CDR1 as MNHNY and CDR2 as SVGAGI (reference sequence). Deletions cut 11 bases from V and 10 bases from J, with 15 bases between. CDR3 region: CAGGVGGEQFF. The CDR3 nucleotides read TGTGCCGGAGGGGTGGGCGGGGAGCAGTTCTTC.

This CDR3 is CAWSGAPGTNYGYTF. DNA of the CDR3: TGTGCCTGGAGTGGAGCACCGGGTACTAACTATGGCTACACCTTC. The chain is built from TRBV30 and TRBJ1-2; D is undetermined. The CDR3 totals 15 residues. The germline V gene encodes CDR1 GTSNPN and CDR2 SVGIG (reference sequence). With 1 base removed from V and 0 bases from J, the gap between germline ends came to 12 bases.

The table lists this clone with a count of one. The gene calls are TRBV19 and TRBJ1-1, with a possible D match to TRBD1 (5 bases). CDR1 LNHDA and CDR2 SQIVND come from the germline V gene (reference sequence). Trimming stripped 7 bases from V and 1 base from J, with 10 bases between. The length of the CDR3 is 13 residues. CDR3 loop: CASKGLGNTEAFF. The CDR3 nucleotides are TGTGCCAGTAAGGGACTCGGGAACACTGAAGCTTTCTTT.

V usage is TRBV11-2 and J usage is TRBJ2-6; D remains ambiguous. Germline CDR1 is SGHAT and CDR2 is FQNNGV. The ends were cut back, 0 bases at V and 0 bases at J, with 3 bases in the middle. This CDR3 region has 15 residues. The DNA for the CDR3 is TGTGCCAGCAGCTTAGACCTCTCTGGGGCCAACGTCCTGACTTTC. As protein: CASSLDLSGANVLTF.

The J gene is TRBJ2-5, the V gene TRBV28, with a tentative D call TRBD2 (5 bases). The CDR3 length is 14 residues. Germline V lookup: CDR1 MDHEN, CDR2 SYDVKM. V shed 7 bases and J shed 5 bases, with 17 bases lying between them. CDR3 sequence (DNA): TGTGCCAGCATTGAAGATGCGCGGAGGGAGACCCAGTACTTC. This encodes CASIEDARRETQYF.

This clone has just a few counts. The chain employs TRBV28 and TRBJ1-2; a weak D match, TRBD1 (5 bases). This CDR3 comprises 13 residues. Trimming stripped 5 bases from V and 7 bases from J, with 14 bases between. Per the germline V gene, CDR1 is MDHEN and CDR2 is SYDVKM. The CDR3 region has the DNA TGTGCCAGCAGTCCCCAGGGTGTCCGTGGCTACACCTTC. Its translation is CASSPQGVRGYTF.

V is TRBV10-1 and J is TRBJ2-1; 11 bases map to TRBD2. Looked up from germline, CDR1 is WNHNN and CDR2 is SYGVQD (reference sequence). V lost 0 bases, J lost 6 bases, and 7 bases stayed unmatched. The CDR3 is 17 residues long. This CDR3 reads CASSESLAGGPGNEQFF. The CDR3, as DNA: TGCGCCAGCAGTGAGTCGTTAGCGGGAGGGCCAGGCAATGAGCAGTTCTTC.

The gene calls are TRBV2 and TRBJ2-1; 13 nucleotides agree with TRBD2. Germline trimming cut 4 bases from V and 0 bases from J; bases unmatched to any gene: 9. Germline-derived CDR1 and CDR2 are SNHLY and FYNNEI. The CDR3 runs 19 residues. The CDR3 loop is CASSGPGLAGLFSYNEQFF. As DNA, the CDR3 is TGTGCCAGCAGTGGACCGGGACTAGCGGGATTATTCTCCTACAATGAGCAGTTCTTC. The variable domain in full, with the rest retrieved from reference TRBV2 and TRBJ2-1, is EPEVTQTPSHQVTQMGQEVILRCVPISNHLYFYWYRQILGQKVEFLVSFYNNEISEKSEIFDDQFSVERPDGSNFTLKIRSTKLEDSAMYFCASSGPGLAGLFSYNEQFFGPGTRLTVL.

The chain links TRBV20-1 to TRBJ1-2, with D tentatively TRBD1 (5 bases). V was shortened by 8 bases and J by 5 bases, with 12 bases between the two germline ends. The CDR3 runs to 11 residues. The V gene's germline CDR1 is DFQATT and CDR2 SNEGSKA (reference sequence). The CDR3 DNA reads TGCAGTCACCCCCGGGGGTATGGCTACACCTTC. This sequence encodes CSHPRGYGYTF.

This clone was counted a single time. The CDR3 spells CASFIGQGVGGYTF. CDR3 bases: TGTGCCAGCTTTATCGGACAGGGCGTAGGTGGCTACACCTTC. The chain uses TRBV19 and TRBJ1-2; TRBD1 agrees at 8 bases. V gave up 9 bases and J gave up 7 bases; unmatched junction bases: 13. The CDR3 is made up of 14 amino acids. Germline CDR1 and CDR2: LNHDA and SQIVND (reference sequence).

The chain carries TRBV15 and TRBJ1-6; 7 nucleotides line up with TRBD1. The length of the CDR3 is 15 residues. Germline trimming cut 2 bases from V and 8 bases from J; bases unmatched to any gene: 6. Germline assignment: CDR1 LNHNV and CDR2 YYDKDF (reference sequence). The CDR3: CATSRLGTEDSPLHF. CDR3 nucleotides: TGTGCCACCAGCAGACTTGGGACAGAGGATTCACCCCTCCACTTT.

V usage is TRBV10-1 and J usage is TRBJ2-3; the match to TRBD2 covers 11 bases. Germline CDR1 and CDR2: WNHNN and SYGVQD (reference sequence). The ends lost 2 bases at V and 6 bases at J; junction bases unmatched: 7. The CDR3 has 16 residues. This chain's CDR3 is CASSERPSGRLDTQYF. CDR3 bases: TGCGCCAGCAGTGAGAGGCCTAGCGGGAGGCTGGATACGCAGTATTTT.

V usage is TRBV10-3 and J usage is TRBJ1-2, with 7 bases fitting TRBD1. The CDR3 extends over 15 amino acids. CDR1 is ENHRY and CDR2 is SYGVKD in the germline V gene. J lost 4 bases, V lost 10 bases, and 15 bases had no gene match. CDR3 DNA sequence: TGTGCCACAGGGACAGCACAAAGTTGGGCCTATGGCTACACCTTC. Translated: CATGTAQSWAYGYTF.

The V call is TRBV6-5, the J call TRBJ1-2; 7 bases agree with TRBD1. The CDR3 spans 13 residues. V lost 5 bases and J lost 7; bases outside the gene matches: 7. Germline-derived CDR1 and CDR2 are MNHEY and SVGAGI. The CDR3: CASSLRQGGGYTF. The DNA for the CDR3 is TGTGCCAGCAGTCTCCGACAGGGTGGTGGCTACACCTTC.

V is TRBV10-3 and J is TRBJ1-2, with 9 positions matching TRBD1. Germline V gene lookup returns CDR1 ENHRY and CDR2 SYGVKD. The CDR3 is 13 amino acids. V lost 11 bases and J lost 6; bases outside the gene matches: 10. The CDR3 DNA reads TGTGCCCTCCGGGACAGGGTGAAAGATGGCTACACCTTC. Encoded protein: CALRDRVKDGYTF.

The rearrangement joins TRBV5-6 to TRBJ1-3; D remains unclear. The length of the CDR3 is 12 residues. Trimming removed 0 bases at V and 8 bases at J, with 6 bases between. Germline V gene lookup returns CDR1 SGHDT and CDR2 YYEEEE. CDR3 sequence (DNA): TGTGCCAGCAGCTTGGGTCGGGACACCATATATTTT. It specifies CASSLGRDTIYF.

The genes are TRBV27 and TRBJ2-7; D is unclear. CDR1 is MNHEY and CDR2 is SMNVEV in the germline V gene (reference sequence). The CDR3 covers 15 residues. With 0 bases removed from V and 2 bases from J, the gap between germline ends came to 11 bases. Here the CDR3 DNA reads TGTGCCAGCAGTTTATCGCCAACCCCGGCCTACGAGCAGTACTTC. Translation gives CASSLSPTPAYEQYF.

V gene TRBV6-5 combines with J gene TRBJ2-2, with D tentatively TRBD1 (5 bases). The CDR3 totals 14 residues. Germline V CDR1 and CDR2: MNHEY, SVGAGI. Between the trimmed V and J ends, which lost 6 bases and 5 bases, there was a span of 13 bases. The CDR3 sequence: CASSRAQETGELFF. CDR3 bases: TGTGCCAGCAGCCGCGCACAGGAAACCGGGGAGCTGTTTTTT.

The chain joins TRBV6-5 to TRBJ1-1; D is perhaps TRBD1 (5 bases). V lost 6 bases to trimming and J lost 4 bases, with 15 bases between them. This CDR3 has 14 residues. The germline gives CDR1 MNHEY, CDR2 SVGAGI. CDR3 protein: CASSSSAGTTEAFF. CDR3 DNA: TGTGCCAGCAGCTCCTCGGCGGGGACCACTGAAGCTTTCTTT.

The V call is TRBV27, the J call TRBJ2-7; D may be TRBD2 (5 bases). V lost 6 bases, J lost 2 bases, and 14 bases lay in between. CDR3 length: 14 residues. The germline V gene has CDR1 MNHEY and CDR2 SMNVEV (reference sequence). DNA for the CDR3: TGTGCCAGCAGACGGGGTTCAGGCCCCTACGAGCAGTACGTC. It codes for CASRRGSGPYEQYV.

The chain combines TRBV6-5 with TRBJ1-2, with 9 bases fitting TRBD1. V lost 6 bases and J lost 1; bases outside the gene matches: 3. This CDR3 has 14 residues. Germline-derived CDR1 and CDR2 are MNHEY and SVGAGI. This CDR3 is CASRPTGGNYGYTF. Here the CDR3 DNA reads TGTGCCAGCAGACCGACAGGGGGTAACTATGGCTACACCTTC.

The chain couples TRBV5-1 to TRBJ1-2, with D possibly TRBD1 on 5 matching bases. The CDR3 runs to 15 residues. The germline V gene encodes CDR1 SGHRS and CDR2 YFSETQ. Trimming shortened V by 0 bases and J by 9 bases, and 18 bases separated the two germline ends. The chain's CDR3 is CASSLEGEEMASYTF. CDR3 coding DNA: TGCGCCAGCAGCTTGGAAGGGGAGGAGATGGCTAGCTACACCTTC.

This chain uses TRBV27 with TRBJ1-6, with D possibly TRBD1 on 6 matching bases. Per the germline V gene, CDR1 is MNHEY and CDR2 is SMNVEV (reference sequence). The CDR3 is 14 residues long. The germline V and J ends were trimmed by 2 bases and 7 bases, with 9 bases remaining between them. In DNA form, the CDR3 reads TGTGCCAGCAGTTTAGGACAGCCCAATTCACCCCTCCACTTT. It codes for CASSLGQPNSPLHF.

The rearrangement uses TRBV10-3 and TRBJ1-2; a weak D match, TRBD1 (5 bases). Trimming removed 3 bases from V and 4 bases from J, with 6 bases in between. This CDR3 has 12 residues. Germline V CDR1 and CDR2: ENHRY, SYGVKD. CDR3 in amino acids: CAISDGGYGYTF. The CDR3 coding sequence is TGTGCCATCAGTGACGGGGGCTATGGCTACACCTTC.

The CDR3 sequence is CASSRTQDPPRPQHF. DNA of the CDR3: TGTGCCAGCAGTCGCACTCAGGATCCGCCACGGCCCCAGCATTTT. This rearrangement joins TRBV6-5 to TRBJ1-5; no clear D gene. The CDR3 sequence is 15 residues long. Germline CDR1 and CDR2: MNHEY and SVGAGI. V lost 5 bases and J lost 9, with 20 bases in between.